The present entry profiles one TCR beta chain with its context. Antigen unknown. From germline, CDR1 is SGHNT and CDR2 YYREEE (reference sequence). This CDR3 comprises 14 residues. Trimming pared 6 bases from V and 6 bases from J, leaving 19 bases between. This sample is part of a study of T cell responses to AZD1222 COVID-19 vaccine. Overall study results and limits: The CD4 TCRs associated with vaccination extended across spike and predominated at 160-218 and 743-854. In the spike-specific TCR repertoire, nearly half reportedly target unmutated variant regions. Donors skewed white British and female; clonal diversity was possibly underestimated.

The data were produced by immunoSEQ multiplex PCR, yet TCRdb's version contains in-frame clones alone and is incomplete. This table has 75,000 to 90,000 clones, approximately 92% appearing once. The origin of this receptor is an adult who received the AZD1222 COVID-19 vaccine. This material consisted of peripheral blood, taken 28 days after the second AZD1222 dose. The chain combines TRBV5-4 with TRBJ2-7, with D possibly matching TRBD1 (6 bases). In DNA form, the CDR3 reads TGTGCCAGCACCATGCTAGGGGTAGGGGGCGAGCAGTACTTC. This sequence encodes CASTMLGVGGEQYF.